This is a list of T cell receptor beta chains from one sample in a study of monozygotic twins with inflammatory bowel disease. TCRdb derives one entry per CDR3 protein from the 5' RACE reads, leaving out DNA. The data show some 400,000 distinct CDR3 sequences, and the top ten clones hold approximately 2.4%. The sequencing input was blood. The receptor set was obtained from a human donor with ulcerative colitis or Crohn's disease, or a healthy co-twin of an affected twin (not recorded which). CDR3s include the opening cysteine and the closing phenylalanine or tryptophan.

v_gene: TRBV27
j_gene: TRBJ2-4
CDR3aa: CASSPSGDIQYF

v_gene: TRBV7-9
j_gene: TRBJ2-1
CDR3aa: CASSFGGSRGQFF

v_gene: TRBV5-1
j_gene: TRBJ2-3
CDR3aa: CASDPGGGDTQYF

v_gene: TRBV3-1
j_gene: TRBJ2-1
CDR3aa: CASSQDKVAGVGYNEQFF

v_gene: TRBV7-9
j_gene: TRBJ2-1
CDR3aa: CASSLPGLSSYNEQFF

v_gene: TRBV14
j_gene: TRBJ2-1
CDR3aa: CASSISGQGIYNEQFF

v_gene: TRBV20-1
j_gene: TRBJ2-1
CDR3aa: CSATGLAGYEQFF

v_gene: TRBV7-9
j_gene: TRBJ1-2
CDR3aa: CASSSRDREDYGYTF

v_gene: TRBV10-3
j_gene: TRBJ2-1
CDR3aa: CAISVTADNEQFF

v_gene: TRBV20-1
j_gene: TRBJ2-1
CDR3aa: CSAPGTLAYNEQFF

v_gene: TRBV9
j_gene: TRBJ1-3
CDR3aa: CASSGEGTGNTIYF

v_gene: TRBV9
j_gene: TRBJ1-2
CDR3aa: CASSGSWGIYGYTF

v_gene: TRBV20-1
j_gene: TRBJ2-3
CDR3aa: CSASGGARTDTQYF

v_gene: TRBV10-3
j_gene: TRBJ1-6
CDR3aa: CAISESEKGNRNSPLHF

v_gene: TRBV7-2
j_gene: TRBJ2-3
CDR3aa: CASSLATGLSTDTQYF

v_gene: TRBV10-3
j_gene: TRBJ1-1
CDR3aa: CAISESAGVGTEAFF

v_gene: TRBV30
j_gene: TRBJ2-1
CDR3aa: CAWSLGRDNEQFF

v_gene: TRBV27
j_gene: TRBJ1-1
CDR3aa: CASREGLTEAFF

v_gene: TRBV11-2
j_gene: TRBJ2-4
CDR3aa: CASSPRLAESPFAKNIQYF

v_gene: TRBV28
j_gene: TRBJ2-1
CDR3aa: CASSLWVGGSSYNEQFF

v_gene: TRBV19
j_gene: TRBJ1-5
CDR3aa: CASRRRGDLNSNQPQHF

v_gene: TRBV5-1
j_gene: TRBJ2-3
CDR3aa: CASSLGRDGDTQYF

v_gene: TRBV28
j_gene: TRBJ2-7
CDR3aa: CASSPTTKQYF

v_gene: TRBV7-2
j_gene: TRBJ2-3
CDR3aa: CASSFRRTDTQYF

v_gene: TRBV2
j_gene: TRBJ2-7
CDR3aa: CASREFSSYEQYF

v_gene: TRBV5-1
j_gene: TRBJ2-7
CDR3aa: CASSPDRGLLDEQYF

v_gene: TRBV7-9
j_gene: TRBJ1-1
CDR3aa: CASSLGGVSTEAFF